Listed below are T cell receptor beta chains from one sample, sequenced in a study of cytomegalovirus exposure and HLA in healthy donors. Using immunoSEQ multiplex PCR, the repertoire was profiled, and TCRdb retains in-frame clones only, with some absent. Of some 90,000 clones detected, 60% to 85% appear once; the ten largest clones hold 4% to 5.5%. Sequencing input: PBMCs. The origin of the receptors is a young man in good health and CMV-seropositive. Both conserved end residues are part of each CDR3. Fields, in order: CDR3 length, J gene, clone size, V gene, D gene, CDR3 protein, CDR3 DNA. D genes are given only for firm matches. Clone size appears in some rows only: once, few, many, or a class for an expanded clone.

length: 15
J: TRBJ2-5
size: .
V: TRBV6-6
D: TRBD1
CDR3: CASSPLTGGEETQYF
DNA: TGTGCCAGCAGCCCCCTGACAGGGGGCGAGGAGACCCAGTACTTC

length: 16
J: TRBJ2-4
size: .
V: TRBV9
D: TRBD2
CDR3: CASSGIAGGGKNIQYF
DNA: TGTGCCAGCAGCGGAATAGCGGGAGGGGGCAAAAACATTCAGTACTTC

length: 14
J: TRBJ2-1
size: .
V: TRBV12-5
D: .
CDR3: CASGLFGGANEQFF
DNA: TGTGCTAGTGGTTTGTTCGGAGGGGCCAATGAGCAGTTCTTC

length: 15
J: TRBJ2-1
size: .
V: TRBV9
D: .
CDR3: CASSVGGRSYNEQFF
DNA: TGTGCCAGCAGCGTAGGGGGGCGAAGTTACAATGAGCAGTTCTTC

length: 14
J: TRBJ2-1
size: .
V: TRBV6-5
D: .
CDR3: CASSLIEQFNEQFF
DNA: TGTGCCAGCAGTTTGATTGAACAGTTCAATGAGCAGTTCTTC

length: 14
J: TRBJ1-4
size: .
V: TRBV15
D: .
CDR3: CATSREVAKEKLFF
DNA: TGTGCCACCAGCAGAGAGGTAGCTAAGGAAAAACTGTTTTTT

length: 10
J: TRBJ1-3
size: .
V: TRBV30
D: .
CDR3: CAWREDTIYF
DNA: TGTGCCTGGAGGGAGGACACCATATATTTT

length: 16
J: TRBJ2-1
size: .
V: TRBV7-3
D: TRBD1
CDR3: CASSLTPGTAYNEQFF
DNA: TGTGCCAGCAGCCTCACACCGGGGACAGCCTACAATGAGCAGTTCTTC

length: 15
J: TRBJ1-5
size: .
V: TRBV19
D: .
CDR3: CASRRQANSNQPQHF
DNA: TGTGCCAGTAGGAGACAGGCAAATAGCAATCAGCCCCAGCATTTT

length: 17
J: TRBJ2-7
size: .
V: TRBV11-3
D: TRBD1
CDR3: CASSPYLSSQGVGEQYF
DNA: TGTGCCAGCAGTCCTTACCTTAGTAGTCAGGGGGTGGGCGAGCAGTACTTC

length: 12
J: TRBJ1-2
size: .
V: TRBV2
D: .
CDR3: CASSENSYGYTF
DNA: TGTGCCAGCAGTGAGAACAGCTATGGCTACACCTTC

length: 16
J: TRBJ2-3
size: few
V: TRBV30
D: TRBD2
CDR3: CAWRAGTSGRSDTQYF
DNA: TGTGCCTGGAGGGCTGGGACTAGCGGGAGATCTGATACGCAGTATTTT

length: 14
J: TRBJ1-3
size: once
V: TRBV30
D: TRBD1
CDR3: CAWSGGQLENTIYF
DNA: TGTGCCTGGAGTGGGGGACAGTTGGAAAACACCATATATTTT

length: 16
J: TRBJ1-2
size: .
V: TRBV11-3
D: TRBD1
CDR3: CASSSRGRTGGNGYTF
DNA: TGTGCCAGCAGCAGCAGGGGTAGGACAGGGGGTAATGGCTACACCTTC

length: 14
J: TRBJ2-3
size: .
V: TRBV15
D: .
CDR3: CATSRAHGADTQYF
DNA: TGTGCCACCAGCAGAGCCCACGGGGCAGATACGCAGTATTTT

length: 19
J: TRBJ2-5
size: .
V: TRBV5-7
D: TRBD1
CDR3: CASSTPVDRVEGEQETQYF
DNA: TGTGCCAGCAGCACCCCGGTGGACAGGGTGGAAGGGGAACAAGAGACCCAGTACTTC

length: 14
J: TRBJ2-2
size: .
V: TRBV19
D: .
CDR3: CASSIAPNRGELFF
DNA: TGTGCCAGTAGTATAGCCCCAAACAGGGGGGAGCTGTTTTTT

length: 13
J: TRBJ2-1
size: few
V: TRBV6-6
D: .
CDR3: CASSYSKDGGQFF
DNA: TGTGCCAGCAGTTACTCGAAAGACGGGGGGCAGTTCTTC

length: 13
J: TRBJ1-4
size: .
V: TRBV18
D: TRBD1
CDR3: CASADRVGEKLFF
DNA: TGTGCCAGCGCGGACAGGGTTGGTGAAAAACTGTTTTTT

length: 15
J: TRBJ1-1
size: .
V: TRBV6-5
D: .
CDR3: CASTLMFGGNTEAFF
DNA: TGTGCCAGCACCCTGATGTTCGGGGGGAACACTGAAGCTTTCTTT

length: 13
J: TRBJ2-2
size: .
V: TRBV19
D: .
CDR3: CASSLGGAGELFF
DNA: TGTGCCAGTAGTTTGGGAGGAGCCGGGGAGCTGTTTTTT

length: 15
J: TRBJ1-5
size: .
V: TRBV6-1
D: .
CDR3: CATQGAGIGNQPQHF
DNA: TGTGCCACCCAAGGGGCAGGGATCGGCAATCAGCCCCAGCATTTT

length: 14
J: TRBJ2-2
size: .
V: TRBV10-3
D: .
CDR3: CAISEGVSTGELFF
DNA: TGTGCCATCAGTGAAGGAGTTAGCACCGGGGAGCTGTTTTTT

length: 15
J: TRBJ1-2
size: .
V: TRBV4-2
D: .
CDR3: CASSQEGVGMWGYTF
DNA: TGTGCCAGCAGCCAAGAAGGGGTAGGGATGTGGGGCTACACCTTC

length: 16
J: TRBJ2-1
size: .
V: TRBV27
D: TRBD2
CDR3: CASNRLTSGGDNEQFF
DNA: TGTGCCAGCAACCGACTGACTAGCGGGGGGGACAATGAGCAGTTCTTC

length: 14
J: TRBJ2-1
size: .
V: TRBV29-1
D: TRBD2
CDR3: CSVHSGGALDEQFF
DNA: TGCAGCGTTCATAGCGGGGGGGCGTTGGATGAGCAGTTCTTC

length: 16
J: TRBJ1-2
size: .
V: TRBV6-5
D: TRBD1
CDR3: CASSYSGGQANYGYTF
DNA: TGTGCCAGCAGTTACTCGGGCGGACAGGCTAACTATGGCTACACCTTC

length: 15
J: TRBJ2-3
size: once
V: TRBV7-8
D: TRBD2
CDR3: CASSLGTSRTDTQYF
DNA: TGTGCCAGCAGCTTAGGGACTAGCAGGACAGATACGCAGTATTTT

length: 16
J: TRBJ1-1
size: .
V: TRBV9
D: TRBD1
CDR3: CASSVGSGGANTEAFF
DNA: TGTGCCAGCAGCGTAGGTTCAGGGGGCGCGAACACTGAAGCTTTCTTT

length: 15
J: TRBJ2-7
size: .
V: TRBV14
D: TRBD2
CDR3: CASSQGFAGVYEQYF
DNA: TGTGCCAGCAGCCAAGGCTTTGCGGGAGTCTACGAGCAGTACTTC

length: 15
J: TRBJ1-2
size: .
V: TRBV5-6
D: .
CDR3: CASSLGSPPRSGYTF
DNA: TGTGCCAGCAGCTTGGGGTCCCCCCCACGGTCGGGCTACACCTTC

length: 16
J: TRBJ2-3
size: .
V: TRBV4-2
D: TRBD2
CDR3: CASSQVLAGDGGTQYF
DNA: TGTGCCAGCAGCCAAGTGCTAGCGGGGGACGGGGGTACGCAGTATTTT

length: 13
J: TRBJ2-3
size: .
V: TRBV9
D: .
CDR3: CASSAILQDTQYF
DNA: TGTGCCAGCAGCGCCATACTGCAAGATACGCAGTATTTT

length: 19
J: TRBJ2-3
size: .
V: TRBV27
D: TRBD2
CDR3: CASSSYGRGGVLSTDTQYF
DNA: TGTGCCAGCAGTTCCTACGGGAGGGGAGGGGTTTTGAGCACAGATACGCAGTATTTT

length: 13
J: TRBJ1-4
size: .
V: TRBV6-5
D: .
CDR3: CASSDGGGEKLFF
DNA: TGTGCCAGCAGCGACGGGGGAGGTGAAAAACTGTTTTTT

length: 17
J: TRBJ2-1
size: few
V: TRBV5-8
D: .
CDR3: CASSPVSAGSSYNEQFF
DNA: TGTGCCAGCAGCCCCGTTTCGGCGGGGAGCTCCTACAATGAGCAGTTCTTC

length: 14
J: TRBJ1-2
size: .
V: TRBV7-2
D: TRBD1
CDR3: CASSSDRRSYGYTF
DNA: TGTGCCAGCAGCTCGGACAGGCGGAGCTATGGCTACACCTTC

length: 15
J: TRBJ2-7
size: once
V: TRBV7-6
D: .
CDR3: CASSLESGGAYEQYF
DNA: TGTGCCAGCAGCTTAGAGTCAGGAGGTGCCTACGAGCAGTACTTC

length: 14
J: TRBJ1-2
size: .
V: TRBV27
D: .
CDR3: CASSSSGLQDGYTF
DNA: TGTGCCAGCAGTTCCTCGGGACTTCAGGATGGCTACACCTTC

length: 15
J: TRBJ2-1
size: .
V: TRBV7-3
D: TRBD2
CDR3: CASSYGLAGGHEQFF
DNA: TGTGCCAGCAGCTATGGACTAGCGGGGGGTCATGAGCAGTTCTTC

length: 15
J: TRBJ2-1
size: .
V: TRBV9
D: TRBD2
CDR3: CASSVASGGFSEQFF
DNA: TGTGCCAGCAGCGTAGCTAGCGGGGGGTTCAGTGAGCAGTTCTTC